This T cell receptor beta chain comes out of a study of T cell responses to AZD1222 COVID-19 vaccine. Whole-study findings and limits: Repertoire sampling occurred only after the peak T cell response.

Between the trimmed V and J ends, which lost 6 bases and 4 bases, there was a span of 9 bases. This CDR3 comprises 12 residues. In the case of this clone: The antigen is unknown. Other DNA sequences in this specimen translate into the identical CDR3.

Sequenced by immunoSEQ multiplex PCR; TCRdb stores in-frame clones only, minus some. The sample shows approximately 150,000 clones, more than 80% of them seen only once. Sequencing was performed on peripheral blood, taken 28 days after the second dose of the MenACWY control vaccine. This receptor was obtained from an adult who received the MenACWY meningococcal vaccine as a control. This sequence joins TRBV12-3 or TRBV12-4 and TRBJ1-2; no reliable D call. The DNA for the CDR3 is TGTGCCAGCAGCCCGAGTTCCTATGGCTACACCTTC. Amino acid sequence: CASSPSSYGYTF.